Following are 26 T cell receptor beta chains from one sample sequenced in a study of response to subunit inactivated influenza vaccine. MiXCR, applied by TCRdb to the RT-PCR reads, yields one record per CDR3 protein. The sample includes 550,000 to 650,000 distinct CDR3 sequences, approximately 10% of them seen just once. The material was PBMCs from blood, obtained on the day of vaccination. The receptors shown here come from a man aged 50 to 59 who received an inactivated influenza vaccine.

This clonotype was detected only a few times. The CDR3 DNA reads TGTGCCAGCAGCCCTCTCGACGAGCAGTACTTC. Protein: CASSPLDEQYF. The V gene is TRBV11-2, the J gene TRBJ2-7; D gene uncertain. V lost 5 bases and J lost 5, with 7 bases in between. Per the germline V gene, CDR1 is SGHAT and CDR2 is FQNNGV. The length of the CDR3 is 11 residues. The full variable domain, with the rest looked up from reference TRBV11-2 and TRBJ2-7, is EAGVAQSPRYKIIEKRQSVAFWCNPISGHATLYWYQQILGQGPKLLIQFQNNGVVDDSQLPKDRFSAERLKGVDSTLKIQPAKLEDSAVYLCASSPLDEQYFGPGTRLTVT.

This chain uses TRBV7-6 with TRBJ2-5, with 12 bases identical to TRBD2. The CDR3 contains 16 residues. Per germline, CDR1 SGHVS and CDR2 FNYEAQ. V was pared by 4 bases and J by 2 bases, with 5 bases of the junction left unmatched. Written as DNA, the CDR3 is TGTGCCAGCAGCTGGCCTAGCGGGGGGGATCAAGAGACCCAGTACTTC. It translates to CASSWPSGGDQETQYF.

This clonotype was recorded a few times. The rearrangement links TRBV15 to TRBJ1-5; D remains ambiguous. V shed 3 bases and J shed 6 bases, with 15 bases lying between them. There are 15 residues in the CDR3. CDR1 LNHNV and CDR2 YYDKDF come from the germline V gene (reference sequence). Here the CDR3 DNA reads TGTGCCACCAGCAGGCCCGGTACTGTGAGTCAGCCCCAGCATTTT. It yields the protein CATSRPGTVSQPQHF.

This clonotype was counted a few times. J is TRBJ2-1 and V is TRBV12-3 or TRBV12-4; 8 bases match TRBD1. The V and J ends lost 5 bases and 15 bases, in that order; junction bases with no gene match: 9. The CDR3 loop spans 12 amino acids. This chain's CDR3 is CASSAQTGARFF. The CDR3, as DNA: TGTGCCAGCAGTGCACAGACAGGGGCGCGGTTCTTC.

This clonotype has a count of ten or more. This CDR3 reads CSARIRGAYNEQFF. The DNA for the CDR3 is TGCAGTGCTAGAATTAGGGGCGCCTACAATGAGCAGTTCTTC. The chain recombines TRBV20-1 with TRBJ2-1; D is possibly TRBD1 (5 bases). The CDR3 totals 14 residues. V was trimmed by 2 bases and J by 2 bases, leaving 10 bases between them. Per germline, CDR1 DFQATT and CDR2 SNEGSKA (reference sequence).

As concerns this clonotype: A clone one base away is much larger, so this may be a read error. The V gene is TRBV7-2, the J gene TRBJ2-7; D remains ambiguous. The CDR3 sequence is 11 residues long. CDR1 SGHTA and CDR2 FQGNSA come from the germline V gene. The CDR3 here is CASSSYYDQYF. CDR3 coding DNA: TGTGCCAGCAGCTCCTACTACGACCAGTACTTC.

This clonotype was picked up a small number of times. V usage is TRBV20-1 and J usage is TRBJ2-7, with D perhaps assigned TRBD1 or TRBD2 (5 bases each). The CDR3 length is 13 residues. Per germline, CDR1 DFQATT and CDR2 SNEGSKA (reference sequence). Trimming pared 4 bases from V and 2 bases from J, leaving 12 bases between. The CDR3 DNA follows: TGCAGTGCTACCCCTCAGGGAGCCTACGAGCAGTACTTC. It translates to CSATPQGAYEQYF.

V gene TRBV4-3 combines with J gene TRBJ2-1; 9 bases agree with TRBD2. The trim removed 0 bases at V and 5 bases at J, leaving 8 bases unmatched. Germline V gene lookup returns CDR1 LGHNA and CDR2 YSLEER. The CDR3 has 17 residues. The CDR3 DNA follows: TGCGCCAGCAGCCAAGATGGGGATAGCGGGGGTGACAATGAGCAGTTCTTC. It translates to CASSQDGDSGGDNEQFF.

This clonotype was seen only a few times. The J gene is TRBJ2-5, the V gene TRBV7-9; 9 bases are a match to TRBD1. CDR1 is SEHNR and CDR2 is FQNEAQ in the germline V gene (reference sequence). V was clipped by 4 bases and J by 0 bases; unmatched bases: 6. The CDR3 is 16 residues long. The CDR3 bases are TGTGCCAGCAGCTCCCTGACAGGGGGTGACCAAGAGACCCAGTACTTC. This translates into CASSSLTGGDQETQYF.

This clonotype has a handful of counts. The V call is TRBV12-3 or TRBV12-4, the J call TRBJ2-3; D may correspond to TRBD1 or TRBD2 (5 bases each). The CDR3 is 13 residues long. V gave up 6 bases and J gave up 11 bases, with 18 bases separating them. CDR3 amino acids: CASRASLGTWQYF. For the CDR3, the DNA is TGTGCCAGCAGAGCCAGCCTCGGGACCTGGCAGTATTTT.

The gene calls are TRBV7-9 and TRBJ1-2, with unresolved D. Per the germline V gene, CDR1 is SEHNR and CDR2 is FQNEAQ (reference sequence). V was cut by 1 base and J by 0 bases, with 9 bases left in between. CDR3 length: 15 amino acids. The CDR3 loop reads CASSLVSGSNYGYTF. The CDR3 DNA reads TGTGCCAGCAGCTTAGTCTCCGGTTCTAACTATGGCTACACCTTC.

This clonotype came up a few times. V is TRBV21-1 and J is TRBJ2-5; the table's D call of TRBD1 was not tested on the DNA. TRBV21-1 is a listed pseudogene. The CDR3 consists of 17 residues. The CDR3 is CASSKAHPRDYQETQYF. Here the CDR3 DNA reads TGTGCCAGCAGCAAAGCGCATCCCCGGGACTACCAAGAGACCCAGTACTTC.

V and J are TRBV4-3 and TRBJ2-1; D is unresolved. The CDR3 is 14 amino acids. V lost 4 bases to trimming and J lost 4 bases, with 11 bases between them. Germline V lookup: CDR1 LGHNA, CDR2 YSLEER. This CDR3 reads CASSPGYQYNEQFF. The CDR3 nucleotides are TGCGCCAGCAGCCCCGGGTACCAATACAATGAGCAGTTCTTC.

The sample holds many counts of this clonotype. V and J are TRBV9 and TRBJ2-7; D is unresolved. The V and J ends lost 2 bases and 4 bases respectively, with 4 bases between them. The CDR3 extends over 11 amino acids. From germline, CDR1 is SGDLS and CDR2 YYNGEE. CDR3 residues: CASSVGYEQYF. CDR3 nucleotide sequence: TGTGCCAGCAGCGTGGGGTACGAGCAGTACTTC.

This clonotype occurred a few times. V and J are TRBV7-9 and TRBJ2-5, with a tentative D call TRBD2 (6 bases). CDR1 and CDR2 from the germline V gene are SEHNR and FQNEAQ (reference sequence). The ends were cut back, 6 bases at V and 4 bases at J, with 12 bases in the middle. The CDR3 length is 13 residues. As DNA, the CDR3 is TGTGCCAGCAGGGGTGGAGCGGGAGAGACCCAGTACTTC. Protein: CASRGGAGETQYF.

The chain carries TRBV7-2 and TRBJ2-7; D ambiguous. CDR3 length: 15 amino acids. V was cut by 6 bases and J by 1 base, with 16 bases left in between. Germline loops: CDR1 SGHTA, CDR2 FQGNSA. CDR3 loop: CASRRQTTGSYEQYF. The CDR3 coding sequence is TGTGCCAGCAGGCGCCAGACCACTGGGTCCTACGAGCAGTACTTC.

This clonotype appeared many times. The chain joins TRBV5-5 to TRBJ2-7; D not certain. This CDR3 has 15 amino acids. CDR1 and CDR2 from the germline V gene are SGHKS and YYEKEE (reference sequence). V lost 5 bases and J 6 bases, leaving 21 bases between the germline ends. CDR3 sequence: CASRAYGTAASEQYF. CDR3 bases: TGTGCCAGCAGAGCTTACGGTACAGCCGCTTCCGAGCAGTACTTC. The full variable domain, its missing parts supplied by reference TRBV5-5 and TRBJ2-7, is DAGVTQSPTHLIKTRGQQVTLRCSPISGHKSVSWYQQVLGQGPQFIFQYYEKEERGRGNFPDRFSARQFPNYSSELNVNALLLGDSALYLCASRAYGTAASEQYFGPGTRLTVT.

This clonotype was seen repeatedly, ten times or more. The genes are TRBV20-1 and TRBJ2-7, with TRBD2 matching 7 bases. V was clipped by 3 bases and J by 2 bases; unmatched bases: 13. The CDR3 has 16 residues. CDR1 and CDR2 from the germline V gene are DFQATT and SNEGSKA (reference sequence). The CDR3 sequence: CSASPLLLAETYEQYF. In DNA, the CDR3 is TGCAGTGCTAGCCCCCTCCTTCTAGCGGAAACCTACGAGCAGTACTTC.

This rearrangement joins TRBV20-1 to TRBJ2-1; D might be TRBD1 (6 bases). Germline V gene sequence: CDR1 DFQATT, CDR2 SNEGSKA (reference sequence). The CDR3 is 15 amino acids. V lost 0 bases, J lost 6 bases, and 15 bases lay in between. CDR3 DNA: TGCAGTGCTAGAGATGTCGGACAGACCCTCAATGAGCAGTTCTTC. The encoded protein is CSARDVGQTLNEQFF.

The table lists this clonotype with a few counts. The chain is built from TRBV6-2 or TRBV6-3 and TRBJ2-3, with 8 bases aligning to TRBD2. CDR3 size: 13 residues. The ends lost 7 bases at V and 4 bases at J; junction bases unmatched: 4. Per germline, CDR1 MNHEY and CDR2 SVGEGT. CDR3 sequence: CASTLRGADTQYF. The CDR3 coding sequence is TGTGCCAGCACTTTGCGGGGGGCAGATACGCAGTATTTT.

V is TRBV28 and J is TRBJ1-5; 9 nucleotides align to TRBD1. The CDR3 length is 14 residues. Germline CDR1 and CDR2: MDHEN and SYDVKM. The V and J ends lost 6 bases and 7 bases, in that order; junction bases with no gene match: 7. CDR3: CASSSGTGWQPQHF. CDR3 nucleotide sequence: TGTGCCAGCAGCTCCGGGACAGGGTGGCAGCCCCAGCATTTT.

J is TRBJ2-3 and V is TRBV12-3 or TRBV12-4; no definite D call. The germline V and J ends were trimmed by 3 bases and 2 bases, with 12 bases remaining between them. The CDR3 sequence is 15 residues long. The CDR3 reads CASSLGRTLTDTQYF. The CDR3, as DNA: TGTGCCAGCAGTTTGGGCCGGACCCTCACAGATACGCAGTATTTT.

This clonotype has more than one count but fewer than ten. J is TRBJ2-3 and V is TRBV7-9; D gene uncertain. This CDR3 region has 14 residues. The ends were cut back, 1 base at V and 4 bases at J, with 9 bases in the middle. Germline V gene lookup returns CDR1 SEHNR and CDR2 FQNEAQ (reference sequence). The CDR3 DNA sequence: TGTGCCAGCAGCTTAGGCCGAGGATCAGATACGCAGTATTTT. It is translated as CASSLGRGSDTQYF. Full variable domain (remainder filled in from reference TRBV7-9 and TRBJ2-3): DTGVSQNPRHKITKRGQNVTFRCDPISEHNRLYWYRQTLGQGPEFLTYFQNEAQLEKSRLLSDRFSAERPKGSFSTLEIQRTEQGDSAMYLCASSLGRGSDTQYFGPGTRLTVL.

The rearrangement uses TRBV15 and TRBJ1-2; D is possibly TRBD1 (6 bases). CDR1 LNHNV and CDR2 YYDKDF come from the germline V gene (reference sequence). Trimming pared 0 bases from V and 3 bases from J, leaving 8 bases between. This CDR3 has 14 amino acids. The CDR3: CATSRDRGDYGYTF. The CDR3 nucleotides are TGTGCCACCAGCAGAGACAGGGGTGACTATGGCTACACCTTC.

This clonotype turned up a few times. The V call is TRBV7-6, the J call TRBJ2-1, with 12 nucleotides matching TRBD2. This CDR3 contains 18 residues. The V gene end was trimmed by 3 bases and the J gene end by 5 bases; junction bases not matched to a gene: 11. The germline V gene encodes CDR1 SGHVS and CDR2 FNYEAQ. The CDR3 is CASSFGLAGGNSNNEQFF. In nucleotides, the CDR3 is TGTGCCAGCAGCTTTGGGCTAGCGGGAGGGAATTCCAACAATGAGCAGTTCTTC.

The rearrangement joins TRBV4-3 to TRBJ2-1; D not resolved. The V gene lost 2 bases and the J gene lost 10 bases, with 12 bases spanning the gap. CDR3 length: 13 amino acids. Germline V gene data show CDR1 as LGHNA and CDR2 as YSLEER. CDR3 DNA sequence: TGCGCCAGCAGCCAACAACAGAGCATCGAGCAGTTCTTC. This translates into CASSQQQSIEQFF.